The clone carrying this TCR beta chain has a count of ten or more. Its antigen is still unknown. TCRdb called the reads again in MiXCR, with one record for every CDR3 protein. The data contain roughly 90,000 distinct CDR3 sequences, 24% of them singletons. The sample originates from a study of T cell repertoires in cytomegalovirus infection. Germline lookup yields CDR1 SGHVS and CDR2 FNYEAQ. V shed 4 bases and J shed 2 bases, with 17 bases lying between them. The CDR3 extends over 16 amino acids. The study, taken as a whole, reports: CMV carriers having the relevant HLA were flagged by cumulative public TCR beta family frequency. Clonotypes of TCR beta that were HLA-C-restricted and CMV-specific dominated the ex vivo response.

Sequencing was performed on CD8+ T cells from cultured PBMCs, taken from culture after CMV antigen stimulation. The chain is built from TRBV7-6 and TRBJ1-2, with a possible D match to TRBD1 (5 bases). This clonotype was obtained from a human donor in good health (CMV status not recorded). Some clones in this sample may be carry-over from other donors' samples. The CDR3: CASSSPAGTDNYGYTF. The CDR3 DNA follows: TGTGCCAGCAGCTCCCCAGCCGGGACCGACAACTATGGCTACACCTTC. The full variable domain, with the rest looked up from reference TRBV7-6 and TRBJ1-2, is GAGVSQSPRYKVTKRGQDVALRCDPISGHVSLYWYRQALGQGPEFLTYFNYEAQQDKSGLPNDRFSAERPEGSISTLTIQRTEQRDSAMYRCASSSPAGTDNYGYTFGSGTRLTVV.